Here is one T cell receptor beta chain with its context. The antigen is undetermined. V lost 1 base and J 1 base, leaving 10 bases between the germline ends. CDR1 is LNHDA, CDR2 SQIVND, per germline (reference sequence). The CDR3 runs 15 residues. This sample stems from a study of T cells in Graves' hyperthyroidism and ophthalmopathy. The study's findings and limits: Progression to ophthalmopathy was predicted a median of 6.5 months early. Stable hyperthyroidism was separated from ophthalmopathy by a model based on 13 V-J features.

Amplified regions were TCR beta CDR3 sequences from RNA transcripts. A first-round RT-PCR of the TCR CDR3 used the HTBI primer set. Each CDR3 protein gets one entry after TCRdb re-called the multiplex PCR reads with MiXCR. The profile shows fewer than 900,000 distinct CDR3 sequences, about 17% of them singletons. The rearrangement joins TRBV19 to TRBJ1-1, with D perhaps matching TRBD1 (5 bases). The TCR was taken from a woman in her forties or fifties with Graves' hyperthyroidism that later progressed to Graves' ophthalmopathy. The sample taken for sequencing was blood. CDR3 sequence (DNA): TGTGCCAGTAGTATAGTGGCCGGGACGAACACTGAAGCTTTCTTT. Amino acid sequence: CASSIVAGTNTEAFF.